This T cell receptor (beta chain) was sequenced for a study of blood T cell repertoires in COVID-19. In Seattle, patients joined the study during active infection and were tracked longitudinally. The germline V gene encodes CDR1 WNHNN and CDR2 SYGVQD (reference sequence). V shed 2 bases and J 1 base; nucleotides not matched to a gene: 16. The CDR3 totals 19 residues. Authors' analysis steps: Estimated nucleated cell counts came from reference gene primer amplification. Data came from immunoSEQ multiplex PCR; TCRdb stores just in-frame clones and leaves some out. V and J calls and clone size come straight from that table; D and trimming were deduced from the DNA. The sample carries 60,000 or so clones, approximately 80% recorded once.

What was sequenced was peripheral blood. The sequence came from a man aged 30 to 45 with COVID-19, enrolled during active disease. The chain employs TRBV10-1 and TRBJ1-1, with 7 bases lining up with TRBD1. This chain's CDR3 is CASSEGRDSQRWGNTEAFF. In nucleotides, the CDR3 is TGCGCCAGCAGTGAGGGCCGGGACAGTCAACGTTGGGGGAACACTGAAGCTTTCTTT.